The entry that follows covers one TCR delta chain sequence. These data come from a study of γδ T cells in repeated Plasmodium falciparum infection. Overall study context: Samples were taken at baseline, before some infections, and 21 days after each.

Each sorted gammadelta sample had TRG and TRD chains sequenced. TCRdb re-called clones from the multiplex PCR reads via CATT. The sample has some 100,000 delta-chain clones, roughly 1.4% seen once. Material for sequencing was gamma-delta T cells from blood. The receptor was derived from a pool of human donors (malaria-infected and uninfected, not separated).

The CDR3 DNA reads TGTGCTCTTGGGGAGAGGGTTAGTCCCGGCCGCCCTGGGGGATACGAAACCGATAAACTCATCTTT. It yields the protein CALGERVSPGRPGGYETDKLIF. This rearrangement joins TRDV1 to TRDJ1; TRDD3 matches at 12 bases. No J gene is reported in TCRdb; it was inferred here by comparing the DNA with germline. Germline-derived CDR1 and CDR2 are TSWWSYY and QGS. J was trimmed by 2 bases and V by 3 bases; bases with no gene match: 22. This CDR3 is built from 22 residues.